Reported below is one T cell receptor (beta chain). Its antigen remains unidentified. These data are taken from a study of blood T cells in healthy people across ages. Total RNA extraction produced at least 5.5 micrograms (per sample) for the study. Together with a sample-barcoded 5' primer, a J-beta primer mix was included in a second PCR lasting about 6 to 11 cycles. The authors tagged each cDNA molecule using a template-switch adaptor with 12 random nucleotides. TCRdb reanalysed the 5' RACE reads using MiXCR and keeps one entry per CDR3 protein. Found here are 1.5 million to 2 million distinct CDR3 sequences, just under 50% of them singletons; the top ten hold roughly 2%. Study-level points and caveats: The percentage of naive T cells correlated strongly with TCR beta diversity.

The CDR3 is made up of 14 amino acids. V gave up 4 bases and J gave up 4 bases, with 9 bases separating them. CDR1 is SGHTS, CDR2 YDEGEE, per germline. Sequencing used blood. The clonotype originates from a middle-aged woman in good health. The rearrangement joins TRBV5-8 to TRBJ2-6; D remains ambiguous. The CDR3 DNA reads as TGTGCCAGCAGCGATCTAGTGGGGGCCAACGTCCTGACTTTC. Translated: CASSDLVGANVLTF. The entire variable domain, with the rest obtained from reference TRBV5-8 and TRBJ2-6, is as follows: EAGVTQSPTHLIKTRGQQATLRCSPISGHTSVYWYQQALGLGLQFLLWYDEGEERNRGNFPPRFSGRQFPNYSSELNVNALELEDSALYLCASSDLVGANVLTFGAGSRLTVL.